One and the same sample provided the 11 T cell receptor beta chains below, sequenced in a study of technical replicates of blood from a few donors. Sequenced by immunoSEQ multiplex PCR; TCRdb stores in-frame clones only, minus some. The profile shows around 100,000 clones, just over 95% of them singletons. Sample: T cells isolated from PBMCs. All receptors derive from a human donor in good health.

The V gene is TRBV19, the J gene TRBJ2-1; 7 bases agree with TRBD1. Losses at the gene ends were 7 bases for V and 3 bases for J; bases not matched to a gene: 9. The germline V gene has CDR1 LNHDA and CDR2 SQIVND (reference sequence). The CDR3 is 15 amino acids. CDR3 sequence (DNA): TGTGCCAGTACCGCGACAGGGAAAGTCTACAATGAGCAGTTCTTC. This translates into CASTATGKVYNEQFF.

The chain is built from TRBV5-1 and TRBJ1-4, with a weak D call TRBD1 (5 bases). This CDR3 region has 15 residues. Germline CDR1 SGHRS, CDR2 YFSETQ. V shed 2 bases and J shed 0 bases, with 8 bases lying between them. CDR3: CASSLWGATNEKLFF. CDR3 DNA sequence: TGCGCCAGCAGCTTATGGGGGGCAACTAATGAAAAACTGTTTTTT.

The V and J genes are TRBV28 and TRBJ2-7; 9 bases map to TRBD1. The V and J ends lost 6 bases and 1 base, in that order; junction bases with no gene match: 10. The germline V gene has CDR1 MDHEN and CDR2 SYDVKM. The CDR3 length is 16 residues. The CDR3 sequence is CASSPGPGTGSYEQYF. The DNA of the CDR3 is TGTGCCAGCAGCCCCGGCCCGGGGACAGGGTCCTACGAGCAGTACTTC.

The chain has TRBV5-6 and TRBJ1-1; 8 positions match TRBD1. This CDR3 has 17 residues. CDR1 is SGHDT and CDR2 is YYEEEE in the germline V gene. Trimming removed 3 bases from V and 6 bases from J; junction bases left unmatched: 16. CDR3 in amino acids: CASSSDTLRGLRAEAFF. In DNA, the CDR3 is TGTGCCAGCAGCTCCGATACTCTCAGGGGGCTCCGAGCTGAAGCTTTCTTT. Combining the CDR3 with reference TRBV5-6 and TRBJ1-1 gives the whole variable domain DAGVTQSPTHLIKTRGQQVTLRCSPKSGHDTVSWYQQALGQGPQFIFQYYEEEERQRGNFPDRFSGHQFPNYSSELNVNALLLGDSALYLCASSSDTLRGLRAEAFFGQGTRLTVV.

The genes are TRBV27 and TRBJ2-3, with 12 bases identical to TRBD1. Germline trimming cut 7 bases from V and 5 bases from J; bases unmatched to any gene: 7. CDR1 and CDR2 from the germline V gene are MNHEY and SMNVEV (reference sequence). The CDR3 has 15 amino acids. CDR3 loop: CASTSRDRGQDTQYF. The CDR3 DNA follows: TGTGCCAGCACTTCCCGGGACAGGGGGCAAGATACGCAGTATTTT.

This sequence joins TRBV28 and TRBJ1-1; 10 bases map to TRBD1. Germline CDR1 is MDHEN and CDR2 is SYDVKM. The CDR3 has 21 residues. Trimming cost V 5 bases and J 2 bases; bases outside gene matches: 23. The CDR3 DNA follows: TGTGCCAGCAGTCCGACGGGACAGGGGCTTCTAGGGTACAATGAAAACACTGAAGCTTTCTTT. Residues: CASSPTGQGLLGYNENTEAFF.

DNA of the CDR3: TGTGCCAGCAGTCTCCGACTAGCATACGAGCAGTACTTC. This translates into CASSLRLAYEQYF. The chain joins TRBV27 to TRBJ2-7; 7 positions agree with TRBD2. CDR3 length: 13 residues. The trim removed 5 bases at V and 4 bases at J, leaving 5 bases unmatched. Germline CDR1 reads MNHEY; CDR2 reads SMNVEV (reference sequence).

This clone was recorded only once. The V call is TRBV19, the J call TRBJ1-1; D uncertain. This CDR3 contains 13 residues. With 7 bases removed from V and 1 base from J, the gap between germline ends came to 10 bases. CDR1 and CDR2 from the germline V gene are LNHDA and SQIVND (reference sequence). The CDR3 bases are TGTGCCAGTAAGGAGGGCCGGAACACTGAAGCTTTCTTT. Its translation: CASKEGRNTEAFF.

Only one count was recorded for this clone. This chain uses TRBV29-1 with TRBJ1-1, with 7 bases identical to TRBD1. The V segment lost 7 bases and the J segment 5 bases; nucleotides outside the gene matches: 13. Germline CDR1 SQVTM, CDR2 ANQGSEA. The CDR3 is 14 amino acids. CDR3 loop: CSAPKGAGGTEAFF. The CDR3 coding sequence is TGCAGCGCTCCCAAGGGGGCCGGTGGGACTGAAGCTTTCTTT.

This rearrangement joins TRBV7-2 to TRBJ1-5; D is possibly TRBD1 (5 bases). The CDR3 is 13 residues long. Trimming removed 3 bases from V and 5 bases from J, with 8 bases in between. Germline V gene sequence: CDR1 SGHTA, CDR2 FQGNSA. The CDR3 spells CASSFDSYQPQHF. The CDR3 DNA reads as TGTGCCAGCAGCTTTGACAGCTATCAGCCCCAGCATTTT.

V is TRBV14 and J is TRBJ1-2, with D uncertain. V gave up 1 base and J gave up 6 bases, with 12 bases separating them. Germline assignment: CDR1 SGHDN and CDR2 FVKESK. The CDR3 covers 14 residues. The CDR3 coding sequence is TGTGCCAGCAGCCAAGGTGGCGGAAGAAATGGCTACACCTTC. Its translation: CASSQGGGRNGYTF.